This section outlines one TCR beta chain sequence together with its context. Its target is not known. Every donor, a Caucasian adult, lived in Nashville, Tennessee. Under the authors' procedure: ImmunoSEQ junction-only sequences lacked quality scores, so their filtering differed. The repertoire was sequenced with immunoSEQ multiplex PCR; TCRdb's copy has only in-frame clones and lacks some. D and trimming were read from the DNA, whereas the V and J calls and clone size are those reported in that table. The table lists fewer than 550,000 clones, roughly 79% of them singletons. The data originate from a study of shared clonotypes between healthy human individuals. For the study at large: The study drew on a couple of women and a few men aged 18 to 49 as donors.

Study results and limitations: Clonotype sharing levels among donors were expected to vary with sequencing depth.

The V gene end was trimmed by 5 bases and the J gene end by 10 bases; junction bases not matched to a gene: 5. The CDR3 contains 12 residues. In germline, CDR1 is SGHTA, CDR2 FQGTGA. The V and J genes are TRBV7-3 and TRBJ2-1; 7 bases match TRBD2. Source material: PBMCs. This clonotype originated in a middle-aged woman in good health. Some clones in this sample may be carry-over from other donors' samples. The CDR3 nucleotides read TGTGCCAGCAGCCAATCTAGCGGCGAGCAGTTCTTC. Translated, it gives CASSQSSGEQFF.